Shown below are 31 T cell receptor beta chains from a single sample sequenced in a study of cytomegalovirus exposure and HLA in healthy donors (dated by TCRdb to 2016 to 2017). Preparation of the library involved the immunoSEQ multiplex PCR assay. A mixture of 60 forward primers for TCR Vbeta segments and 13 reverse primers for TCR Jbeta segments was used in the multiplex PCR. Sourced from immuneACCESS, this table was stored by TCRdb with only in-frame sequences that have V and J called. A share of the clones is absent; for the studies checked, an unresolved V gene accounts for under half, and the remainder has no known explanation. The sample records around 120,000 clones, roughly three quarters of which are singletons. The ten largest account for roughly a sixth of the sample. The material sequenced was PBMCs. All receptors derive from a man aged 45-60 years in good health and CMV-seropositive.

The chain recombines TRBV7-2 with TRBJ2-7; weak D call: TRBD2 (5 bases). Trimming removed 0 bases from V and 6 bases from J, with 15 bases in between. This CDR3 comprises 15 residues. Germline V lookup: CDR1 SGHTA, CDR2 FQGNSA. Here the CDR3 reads CASSLARAAIVEQYF. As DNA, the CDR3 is TGTGCCAGCAGCTTAGCGCGGGCAGCCATTGTCGAGCAGTACTTC.

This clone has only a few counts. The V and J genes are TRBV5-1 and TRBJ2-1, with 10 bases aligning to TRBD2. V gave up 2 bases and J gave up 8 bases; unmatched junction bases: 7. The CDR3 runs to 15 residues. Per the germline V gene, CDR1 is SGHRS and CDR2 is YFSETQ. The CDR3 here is CASSFAGTSVDEQFF. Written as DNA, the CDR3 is TGCGCCAGCAGCTTTGCCGGGACTAGCGTCGATGAGCAGTTCTTC. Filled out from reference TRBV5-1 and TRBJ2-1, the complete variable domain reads KAGVTQTPRYLIKTRGQQVTLSCSPISGHRSVSWYQQTPGQGLQFLFEYFSETQRNKGNFPGRFSGRQFSNSRSEMNVSTLELGDSALYLCASSFAGTSVDEQFFGPGTRLTVL.

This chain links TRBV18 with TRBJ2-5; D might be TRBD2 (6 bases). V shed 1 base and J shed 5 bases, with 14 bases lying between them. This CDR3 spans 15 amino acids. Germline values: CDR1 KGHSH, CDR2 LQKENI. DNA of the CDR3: TGTGCCAGCTCACCACTGGTCCGGGGGACTGAGACCCAGTACTTC. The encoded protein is CASSPLVRGTETQYF.

This chain's CDR3 is CASSEAGTGYLYF. CDR3 in DNA: TGTGCCAGCAGTGAAGCGGGGACAGGGTACCTATATTTT. The gene calls are TRBV6-1 and TRBJ1-3; 9 positions agree with TRBD1. With 0 bases clipped from V and 14 bases from J, the junction kept 5 bases outside the gene matches. Germline V CDR1 and CDR2: MNHNS, SASEGT. The CDR3 is 13 amino acids.

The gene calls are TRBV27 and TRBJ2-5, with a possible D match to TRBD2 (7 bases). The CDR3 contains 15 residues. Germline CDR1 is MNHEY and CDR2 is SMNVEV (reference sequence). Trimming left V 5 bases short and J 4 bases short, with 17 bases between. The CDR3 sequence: CASSRRGGGLETQYF. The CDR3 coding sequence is TGTGCCAGCAGTAGGAGGGGGGGAGGTTTAGAGACCCAGTACTTC.

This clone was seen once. In DNA form, the CDR3 reads TGCGCCAGCAGTAACGGGGGAGGATACGAGCAGTACTTC. Residues: CASSNGGGYEQYF. The chain combines TRBV10-1 with TRBJ2-5, with a weak D call TRBD2 (6 bases). The J call could be wrong; TRBJ2-7 is a better fit for the DNA end. The V gene's germline CDR1 is WNHNN and CDR2 SYGVQD (reference sequence). The length of the CDR3 is 13 residues.

The CDR3 is CASSLGDGGTTYEQYF. DNA for the CDR3: TGTGCCAGCAGCTTAGGGGACGGGGGAACGACCTACGAGCAGTACTTC. This chain connects TRBV7-2 to TRBJ2-7, with D perhaps matching TRBD2 (6 bases). V lost 1 base and J 2 bases, leaving 15 bases between the germline ends. Germline CDR1 is SGHTA and CDR2 is FQGNSA. The CDR3 loop spans 16 amino acids.

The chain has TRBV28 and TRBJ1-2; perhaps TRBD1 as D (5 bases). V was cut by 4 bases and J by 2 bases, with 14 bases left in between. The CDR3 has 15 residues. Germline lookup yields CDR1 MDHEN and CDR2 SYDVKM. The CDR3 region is CASSSGWAGNYGYTF. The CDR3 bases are TGTGCCAGCAGTTCAGGGTGGGCAGGGAACTATGGCTACACCTTC.

CDR3 DNA: TGCGCCAGCAGCTTGGTCCGGACTAGCGGGGAAGAGACCCAGTACTTC. It encodes CASSLVRTSGEETQYF. The chain links TRBV5-1 to TRBJ2-5; 12 bases fit TRBD2. The CDR3 has 16 amino acids. The germline gives CDR1 SGHRS, CDR2 YFSETQ. The V segment lost 0 bases and the J segment 3 bases; nucleotides outside the gene matches: 3.

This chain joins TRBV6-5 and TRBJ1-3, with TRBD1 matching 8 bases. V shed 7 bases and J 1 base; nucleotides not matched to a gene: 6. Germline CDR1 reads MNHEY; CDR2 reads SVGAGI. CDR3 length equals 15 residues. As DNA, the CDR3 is TGTGCCAGCAAGGACAGGGTAATTTCTGGAAACACCATATATTTT. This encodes CASKDRVISGNTIYF.

CDR3 sequence reads: CASSLVAGNYGYTF. The CDR3 nucleotides are TGTGCCAGCAGCTTGGTTGCAGGGAACTATGGCTACACCTTC. The chain has TRBV5-8 and TRBJ1-2, with TRBD1 as a possible D gene (5 bases). Trimming stripped 0 bases from V and 2 bases from J, with 8 bases between. Germline CDR1 reads SGHTS; CDR2 reads YDEGEE. The CDR3 loop spans 14 amino acids.

CDR3 amino acids: CASSAALQGEAFF. The CDR3 region has the DNA TGTGCCAGCAGCGCCGCCCTCCAGGGTGAGGCTTTCTTT. The gene calls are TRBV7-9 and TRBJ1-1; tentatively, D is TRBD1 (5 bases). Between the trimmed V and J ends, which lost 5 bases and 11 bases, there was a span of 18 bases. Germline V CDR1 and CDR2: SEHNR, FQNEAQ (reference sequence). The CDR3 runs 13 residues.

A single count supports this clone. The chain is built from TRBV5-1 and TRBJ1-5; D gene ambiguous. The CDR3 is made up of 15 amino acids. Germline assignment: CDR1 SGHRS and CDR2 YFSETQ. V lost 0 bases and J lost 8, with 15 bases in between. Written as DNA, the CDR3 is TGCGCCAGCAGCTTGGTCGGCGGATCCGAGAAGCCCCAGCATTTT. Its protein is CASSLVGGSEKPQHF.

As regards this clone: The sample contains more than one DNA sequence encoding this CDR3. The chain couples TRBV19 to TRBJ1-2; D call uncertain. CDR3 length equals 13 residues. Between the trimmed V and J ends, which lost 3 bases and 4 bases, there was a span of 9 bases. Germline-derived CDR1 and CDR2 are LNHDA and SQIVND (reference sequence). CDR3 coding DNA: TGTGCCAGTAGTATTGGAGTTGGCTATGGCTACACCTTC. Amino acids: CASSIGVGYGYTF.

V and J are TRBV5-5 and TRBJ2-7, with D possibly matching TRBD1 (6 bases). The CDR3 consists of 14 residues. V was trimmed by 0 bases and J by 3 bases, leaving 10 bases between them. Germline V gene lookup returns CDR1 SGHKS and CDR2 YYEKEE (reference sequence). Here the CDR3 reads CASSLDRQDYEQYF. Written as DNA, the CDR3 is TGTGCCAGCAGCTTGGATAGACAGGACTACGAGCAGTACTTC.

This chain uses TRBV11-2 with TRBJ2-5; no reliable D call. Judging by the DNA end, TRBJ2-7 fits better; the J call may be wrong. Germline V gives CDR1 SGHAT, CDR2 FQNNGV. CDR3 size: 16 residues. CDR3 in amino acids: CASSLGLATLWYEQYF. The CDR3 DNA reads TGTGCCAGCAGCTTAGGACTGGCGACCCTCTGGTACGAGCAGTACTTC.

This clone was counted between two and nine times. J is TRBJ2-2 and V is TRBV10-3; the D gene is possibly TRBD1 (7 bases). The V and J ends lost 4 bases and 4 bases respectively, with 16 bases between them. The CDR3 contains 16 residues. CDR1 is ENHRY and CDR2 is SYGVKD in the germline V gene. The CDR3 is CAISARQGGGTGELFF. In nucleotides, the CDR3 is TGTGCCATCAGTGCGAGGCAGGGGGGAGGCACCGGGGAGCTGTTTTTT.

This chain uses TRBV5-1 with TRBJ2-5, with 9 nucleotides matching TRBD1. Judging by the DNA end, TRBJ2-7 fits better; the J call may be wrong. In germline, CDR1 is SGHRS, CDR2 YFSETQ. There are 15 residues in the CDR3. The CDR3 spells CASSQYRGRSYEQYF. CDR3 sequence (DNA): TGCGCCAGCAGCCAATACAGGGGGCGTTCCTACGAGCAGTACTTC.

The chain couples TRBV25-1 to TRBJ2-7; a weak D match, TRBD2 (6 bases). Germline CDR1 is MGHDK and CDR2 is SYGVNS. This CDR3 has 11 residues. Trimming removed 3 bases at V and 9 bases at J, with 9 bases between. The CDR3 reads CASSDWGGQYF. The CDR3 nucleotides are TGTGCCAGCAGTGATTGGGGAGGGCAGTACTTC.

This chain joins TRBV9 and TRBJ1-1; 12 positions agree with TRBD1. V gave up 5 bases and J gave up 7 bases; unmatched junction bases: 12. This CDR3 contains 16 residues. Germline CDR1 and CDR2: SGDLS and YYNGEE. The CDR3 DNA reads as TGTGCCAGCAGTCCAGGGACAGGGGGCGGAGGAGATGAAGCTTTCTTT. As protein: CASSPGTGGGGDEAFF.

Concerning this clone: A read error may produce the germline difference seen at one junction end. CDR3 region: CASSLDLSGQGFF. The CDR3, as DNA: TGCGCCAGCAGCTTGGATTTGTCGGGACAGGGTTTCTTC. This chain links TRBV5-1 with TRBJ1-2; the match to TRBD1 covers 9 bases. The CDR3 has 13 residues. Germline-derived CDR1 and CDR2 are SGHRS and YFSETQ.

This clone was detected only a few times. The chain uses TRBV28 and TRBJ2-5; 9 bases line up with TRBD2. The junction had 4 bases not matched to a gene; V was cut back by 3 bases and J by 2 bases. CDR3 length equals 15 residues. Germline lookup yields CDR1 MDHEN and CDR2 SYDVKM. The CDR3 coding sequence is TGTGCCAGCAGTTTGGCGGGGGGGGGTCAAGAGACCCAGTACTTC. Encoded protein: CASSLAGGGQETQYF.

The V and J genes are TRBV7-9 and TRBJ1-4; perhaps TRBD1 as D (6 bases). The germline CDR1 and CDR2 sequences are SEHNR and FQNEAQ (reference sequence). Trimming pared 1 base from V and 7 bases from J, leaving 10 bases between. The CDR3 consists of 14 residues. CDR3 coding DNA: TGTGCCAGCAGCTTAGGGGGGCCTGGTGAAAAACTGTTTTTT. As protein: CASSLGGPGEKLFF. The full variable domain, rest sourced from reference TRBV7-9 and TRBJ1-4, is DTGVSQNPRHKITKRGQNVTFRCDPISEHNRLYWYRQTLGQGPEFLTYFQNEAQLEKSRLLSDRFSAERPKGSFSTLEIQRTEQGDSAMYLCASSLGGPGEKLFFGSGTQLSVL.

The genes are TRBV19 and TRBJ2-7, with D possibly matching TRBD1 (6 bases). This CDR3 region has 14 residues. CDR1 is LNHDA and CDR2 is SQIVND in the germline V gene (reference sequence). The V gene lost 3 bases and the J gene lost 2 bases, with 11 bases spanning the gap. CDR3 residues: CASSIGQQAYEQYF. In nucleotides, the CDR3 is TGTGCCAGTAGTATCGGACAGCAAGCCTACGAGCAGTACTTC. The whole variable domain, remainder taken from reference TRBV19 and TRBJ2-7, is DGGITQSPKYLFRKEGQNVTLSCEQNLNHDAMYWYRQDPGQGLRLIYYSQIVNDFQKGDIAEGYSVSREKKESFPLTVTSAQKNPTAFYLCASSIGQQAYEQYFGPGTRLTVT.

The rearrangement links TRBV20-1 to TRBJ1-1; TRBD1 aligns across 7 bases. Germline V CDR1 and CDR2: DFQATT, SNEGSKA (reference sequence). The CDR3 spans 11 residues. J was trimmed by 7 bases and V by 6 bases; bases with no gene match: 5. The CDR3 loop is CSAARGYEAFF. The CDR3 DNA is TGCAGTGCAGCCAGGGGGTATGAAGCTTTCTTT.

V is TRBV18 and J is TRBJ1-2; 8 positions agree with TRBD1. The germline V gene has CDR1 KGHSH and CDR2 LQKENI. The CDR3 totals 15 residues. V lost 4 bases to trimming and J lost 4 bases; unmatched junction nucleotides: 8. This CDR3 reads CASSLQWDRSYGYTF. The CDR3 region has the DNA TGTGCCAGCTCACTACAGTGGGACAGGAGCTATGGCTACACCTTC. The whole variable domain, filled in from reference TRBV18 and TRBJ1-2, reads NAGVMQNPRHLVRRRGQEARLRCSPMKGHSHVYWYRQLPEEGLKFMVYLQKENIIDESGMPKERFSAEFPKEGPSILRIQQVVRGDSAAYFCASSLQWDRSYGYTFGSGTRLTVV.

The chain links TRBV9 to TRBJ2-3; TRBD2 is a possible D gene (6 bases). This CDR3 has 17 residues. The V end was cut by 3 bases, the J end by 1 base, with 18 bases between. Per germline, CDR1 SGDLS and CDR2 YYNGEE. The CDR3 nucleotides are TGTGCCAGCAGCGCTTTACTCGGGGACTTGGGCACAGATACGCAGTATTTT. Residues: CASSALLGDLGTDTQYF.

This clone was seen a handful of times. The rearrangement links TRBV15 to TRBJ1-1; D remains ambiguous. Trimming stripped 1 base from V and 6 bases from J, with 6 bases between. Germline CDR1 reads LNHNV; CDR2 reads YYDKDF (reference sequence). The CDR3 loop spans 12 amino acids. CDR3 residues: CATSRVEPEAFF. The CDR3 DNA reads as TGTGCCACCAGCAGAGTAGAGCCTGAAGCTTTCTTT.

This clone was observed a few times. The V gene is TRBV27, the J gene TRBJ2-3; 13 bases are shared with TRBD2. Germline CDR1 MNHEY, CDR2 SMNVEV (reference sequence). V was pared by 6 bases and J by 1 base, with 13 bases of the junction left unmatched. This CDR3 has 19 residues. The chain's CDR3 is CASRVTSGRWLRGTDTQYF. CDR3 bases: TGTGCCAGCAGGGTGACTAGCGGGAGGTGGTTAAGAGGCACAGATACGCAGTATTTT.

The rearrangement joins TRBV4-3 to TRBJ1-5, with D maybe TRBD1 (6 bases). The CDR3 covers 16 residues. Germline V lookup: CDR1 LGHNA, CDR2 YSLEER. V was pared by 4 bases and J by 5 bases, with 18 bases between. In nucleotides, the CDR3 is TGCGCCAGCAGCCCGTCCGTACAGGGTTGGGATCAGCCCCAGCATTTT. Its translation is CASSPSVQGWDQPQHF.

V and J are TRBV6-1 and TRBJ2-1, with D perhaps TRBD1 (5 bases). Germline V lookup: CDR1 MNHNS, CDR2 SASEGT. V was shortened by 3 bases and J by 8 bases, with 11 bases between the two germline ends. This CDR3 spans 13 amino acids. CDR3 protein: CASSETLGDEQFF. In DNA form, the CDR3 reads TGTGCCAGCAGTGAGACCCTAGGGGATGAGCAGTTCTTC.